This paragraph reports one TCR beta chain. The antigen is not known. This sample was taken from a study of cytomegalovirus exposure and HLA in healthy donors. General study findings and limits: Listed as cytomegalovirus-associated were roughly 180 TCR beta chains. Analysis was carried out at a later point, and it linked a missense DCLRE1C variant to TCR beta V- and J-gene trimming. Many donors carried some public TCRs, although rarity characterized most TCR sequences.

Germline V CDR1 and CDR2: LNHNV, YYDKDF (reference sequence). This CDR3 is 14 amino acids long. J lost 5 bases, V lost 5 bases, and 6 bases had no gene match. The PCR made use of 60 Vbeta and 13 Jbeta primers. Using immunoSEQ multiplex PCR, the repertoire was profiled, and TCRdb retains in-frame clones only, with some absent. In the table there are nearly 300,000 clones, roughly 88% of which are singletons. The sequenced sample was PBMCs. The TCR comes from a man aged 35 to 55 in good health and CMV-seropositive. The genes are TRBV15 and TRBJ1-1; TRBD1 aligns across 9 bases. DNA for the CDR3: TGTGCCACCAGCTTGGGACAGGGAAGGACTGAAGCTTTCTTT. It codes for CATSLGQGRTEAFF.